The clone carrying this T cell receptor beta chain occurred a few times. Its antigen remains unidentified. This sample is part of a study of early T cells in non-severe SARS-CoV-2 infection. In the study overall: With bulk RNA from unsorted whole blood as input, sequencing yielded unpaired chains. The study, taken as a whole, reports: VDJdb-based matching was biased toward anti-spike CD8 responses and missed private and CD4 specificities.

Researchers tagged individual cDNA molecules with unique molecular identifiers. TCRdb itself ran the 5' RACE reads through MiXCR, one entry per CDR3 protein. This sample yields 50,000 to 65,000 distinct CDR3 sequences, of which roughly 13% are seen a single time; roughly 4.2% belongs to the top ten. Germline assignment: CDR1 SGHRS and CDR2 YFSETQ. Trimming cost V 0 bases and J 2 bases, with 9 bases left between them. CDR3 length: 15 amino acids. The source material was whole blood. The gene calls are TRBV5-1 and TRBJ2-4; a weak D match, TRBD1 (6 bases). The TCR was taken from an adult who was a healthcare worker with PCR-confirmed SARS-CoV-2 infection or an uninfected control (not recorded which). The CDR3 is CASSLVQGTKNIQYF. For the CDR3, the DNA is TGCGCCAGCAGCTTGGTTCAGGGGACCAAAAACATTCAGTACTTC.